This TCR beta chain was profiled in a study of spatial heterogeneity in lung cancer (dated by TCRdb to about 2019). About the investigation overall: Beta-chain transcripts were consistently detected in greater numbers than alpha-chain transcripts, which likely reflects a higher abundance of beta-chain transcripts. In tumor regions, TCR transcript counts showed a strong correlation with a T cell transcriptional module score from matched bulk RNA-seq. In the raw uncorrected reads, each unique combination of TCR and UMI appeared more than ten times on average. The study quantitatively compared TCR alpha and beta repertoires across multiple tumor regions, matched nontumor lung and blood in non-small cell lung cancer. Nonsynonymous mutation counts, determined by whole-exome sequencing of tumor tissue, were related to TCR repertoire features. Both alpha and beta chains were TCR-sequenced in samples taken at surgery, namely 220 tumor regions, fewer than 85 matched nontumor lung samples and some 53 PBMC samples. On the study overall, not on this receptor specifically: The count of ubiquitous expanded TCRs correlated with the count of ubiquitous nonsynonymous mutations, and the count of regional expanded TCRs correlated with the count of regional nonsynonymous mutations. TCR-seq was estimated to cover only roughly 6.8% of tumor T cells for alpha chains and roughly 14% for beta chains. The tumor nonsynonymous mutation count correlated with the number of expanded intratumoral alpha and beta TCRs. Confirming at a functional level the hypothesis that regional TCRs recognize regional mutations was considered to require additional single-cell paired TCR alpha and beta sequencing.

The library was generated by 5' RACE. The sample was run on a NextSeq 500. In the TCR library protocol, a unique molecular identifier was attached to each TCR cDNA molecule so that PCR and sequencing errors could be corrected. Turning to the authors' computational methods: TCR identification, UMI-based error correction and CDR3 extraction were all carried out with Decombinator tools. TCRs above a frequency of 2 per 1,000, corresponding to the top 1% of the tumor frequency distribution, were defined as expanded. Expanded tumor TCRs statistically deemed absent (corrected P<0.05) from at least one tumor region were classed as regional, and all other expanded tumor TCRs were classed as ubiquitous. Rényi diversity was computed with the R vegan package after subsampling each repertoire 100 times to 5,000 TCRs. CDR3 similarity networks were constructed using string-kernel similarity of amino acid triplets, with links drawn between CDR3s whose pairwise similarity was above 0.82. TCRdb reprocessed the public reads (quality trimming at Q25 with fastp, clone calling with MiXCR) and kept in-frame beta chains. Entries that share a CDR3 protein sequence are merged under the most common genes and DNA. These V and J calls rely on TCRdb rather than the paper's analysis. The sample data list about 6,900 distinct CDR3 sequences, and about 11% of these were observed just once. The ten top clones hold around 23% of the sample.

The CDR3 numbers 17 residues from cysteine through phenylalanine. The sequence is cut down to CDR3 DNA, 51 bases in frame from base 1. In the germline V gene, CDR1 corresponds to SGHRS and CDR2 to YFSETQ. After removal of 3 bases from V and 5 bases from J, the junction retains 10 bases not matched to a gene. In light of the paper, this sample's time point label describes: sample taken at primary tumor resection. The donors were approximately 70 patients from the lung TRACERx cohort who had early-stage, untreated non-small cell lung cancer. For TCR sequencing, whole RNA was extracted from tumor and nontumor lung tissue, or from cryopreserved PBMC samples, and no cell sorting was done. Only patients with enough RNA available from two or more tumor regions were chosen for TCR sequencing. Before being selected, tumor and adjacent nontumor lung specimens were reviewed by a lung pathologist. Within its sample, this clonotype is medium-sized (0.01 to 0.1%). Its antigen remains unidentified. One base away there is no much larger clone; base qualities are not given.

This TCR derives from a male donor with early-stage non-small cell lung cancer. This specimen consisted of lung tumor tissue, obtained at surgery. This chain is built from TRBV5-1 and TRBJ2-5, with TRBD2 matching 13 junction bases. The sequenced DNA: TGCGCCAGCAGCTACGGAGGACTAGCGGGAGTATACGAGACCCAGTACTTC. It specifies CASSYGGLAGVYETQYF.